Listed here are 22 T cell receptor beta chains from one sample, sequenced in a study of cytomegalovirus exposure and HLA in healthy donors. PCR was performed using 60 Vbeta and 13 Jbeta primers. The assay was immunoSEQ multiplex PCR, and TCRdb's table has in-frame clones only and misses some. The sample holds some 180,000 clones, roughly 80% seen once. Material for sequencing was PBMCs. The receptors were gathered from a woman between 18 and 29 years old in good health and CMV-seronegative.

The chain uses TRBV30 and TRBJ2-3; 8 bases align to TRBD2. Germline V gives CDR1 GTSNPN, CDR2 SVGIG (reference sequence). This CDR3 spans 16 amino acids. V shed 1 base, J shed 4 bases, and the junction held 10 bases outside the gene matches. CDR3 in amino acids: CAWSGPSGRDADTQYF. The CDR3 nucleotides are TGTGCCTGGAGTGGCCCAAGCGGGAGAGACGCAGATACGCAGTATTTT.

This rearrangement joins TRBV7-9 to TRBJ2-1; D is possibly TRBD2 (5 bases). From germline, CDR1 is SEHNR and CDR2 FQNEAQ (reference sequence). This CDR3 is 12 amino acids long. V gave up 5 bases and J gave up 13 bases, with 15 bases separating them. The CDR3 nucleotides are TGTGCCAGCAGCCCCCTGGGGAGTCTCCAGTTCTTC. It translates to CASSPLGSLQFF.

The CDR3 region is CASSNGLAGDNEQFF. CDR3 nucleotides: TGCGCCAGCAGTAACGGACTAGCGGGCGACAATGAGCAGTTCTTC. The gene calls are TRBV10-1 and TRBJ2-1; 11 nucleotides agree with TRBD2. This CDR3 comprises 15 residues. Germline assignment: CDR1 WNHNN and CDR2 SYGVQD (reference sequence). The V and J ends lost 5 bases and 5 bases, in that order; junction bases with no gene match: 5.

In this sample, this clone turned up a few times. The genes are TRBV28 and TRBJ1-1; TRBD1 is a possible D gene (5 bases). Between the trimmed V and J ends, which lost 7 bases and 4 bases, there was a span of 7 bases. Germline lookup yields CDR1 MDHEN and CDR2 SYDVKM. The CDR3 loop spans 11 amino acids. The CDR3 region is CASIGATEAFF. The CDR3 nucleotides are TGTGCCAGCATTGGGGCCACTGAAGCTTTCTTT.

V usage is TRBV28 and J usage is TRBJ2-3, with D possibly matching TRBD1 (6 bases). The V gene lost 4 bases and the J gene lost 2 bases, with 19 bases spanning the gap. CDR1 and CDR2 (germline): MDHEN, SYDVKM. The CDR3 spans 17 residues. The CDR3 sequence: CASSYARDTLPTDTQYF. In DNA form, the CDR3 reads TGTGCCAGCAGTTACGCCCGGGACACCCTACCCACAGATACGCAGTATTTT. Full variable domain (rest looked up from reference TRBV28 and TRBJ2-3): DVKVTQSSRYLVKRTGEKVFLECVQDMDHENMFWYRQDPGLGLRLIYFSYDVKMKEKGDIPEGYSVSREKKERFSLILESASTNQTSMYLCASSYARDTLPTDTQYFGPGTRLTVL.

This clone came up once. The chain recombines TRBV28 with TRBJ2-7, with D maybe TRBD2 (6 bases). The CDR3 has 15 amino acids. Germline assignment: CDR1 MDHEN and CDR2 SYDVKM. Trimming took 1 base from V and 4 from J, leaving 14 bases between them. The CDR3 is CASSLSGGNLYEQYV. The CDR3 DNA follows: TGTGCCAGCAGTTTATCCGGCGGGAACCTTTACGAGCAGTACGTC.

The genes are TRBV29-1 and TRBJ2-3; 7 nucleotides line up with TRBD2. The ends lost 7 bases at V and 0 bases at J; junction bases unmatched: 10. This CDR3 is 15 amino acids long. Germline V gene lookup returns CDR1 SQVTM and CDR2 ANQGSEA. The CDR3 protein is CSGRDSSGSTDTQYF. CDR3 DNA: TGCAGCGGTAGGGATTCTAGCGGTAGCACAGATACGCAGTATTTT.

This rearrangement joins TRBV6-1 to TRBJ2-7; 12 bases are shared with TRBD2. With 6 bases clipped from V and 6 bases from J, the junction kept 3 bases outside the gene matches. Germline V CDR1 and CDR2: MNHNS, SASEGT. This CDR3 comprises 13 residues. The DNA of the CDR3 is TGTGCCAGCAGGACTAGCGGGAGTGGCGAGCAGTACTTC. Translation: CASRTSGSGEQYF.

The CDR3 sequence is CASSQEWGSAGNTIYF. Written as DNA, the CDR3 is TGCGCCAGCAGCCAAGAATGGGGTAGCGCTGGAAACACCATATATTTT. V usage is TRBV4-3 and J usage is TRBJ1-3; no reliable D call. V was shortened by 0 bases and J by 2 bases, with 11 bases between the two germline ends. CDR1 LGHNA and CDR2 YSLEER come from the germline V gene. The CDR3 runs to 16 residues.

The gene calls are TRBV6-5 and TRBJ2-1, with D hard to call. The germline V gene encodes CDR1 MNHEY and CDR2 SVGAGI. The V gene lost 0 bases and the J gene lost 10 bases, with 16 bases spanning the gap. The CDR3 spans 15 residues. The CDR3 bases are TGTGCCAGCAGTTACTCCAATACTCAGGCTACCGAGCAGTTCTTC. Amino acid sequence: CASSYSNTQATEQFF.

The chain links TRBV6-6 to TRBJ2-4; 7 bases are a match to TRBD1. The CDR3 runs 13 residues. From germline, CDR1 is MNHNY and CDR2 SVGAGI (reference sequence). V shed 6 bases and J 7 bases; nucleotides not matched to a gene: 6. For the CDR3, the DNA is TGTGCCAGCAGGTCAGGGGGATCGAACATTCAGTACTTC. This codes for CASRSGGSNIQYF.

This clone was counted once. This chain's CDR3 is CAWSWGGLAGGNTDTQYF. CDR3 coding DNA: TGTGCCTGGAGTTGGGGAGGGCTAGCGGGGGGGAACACAGATACGCAGTATTTT. This chain joins TRBV30 and TRBJ2-3; 12 nucleotides match TRBD2. V was pared by 2 bases and J by 2 bases, with 11 bases of the junction left unmatched. The germline V gene encodes CDR1 GTSNPN and CDR2 SVGIG (reference sequence). CDR3 length: 18 amino acids.

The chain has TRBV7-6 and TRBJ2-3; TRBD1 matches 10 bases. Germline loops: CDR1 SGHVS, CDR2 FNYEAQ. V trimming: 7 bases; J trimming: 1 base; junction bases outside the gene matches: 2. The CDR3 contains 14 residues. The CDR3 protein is CASKGQGRTDTQYF. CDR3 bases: TGTGCCAGCAAGGGACAGGGGCGCACAGATACGCAGTATTTT.

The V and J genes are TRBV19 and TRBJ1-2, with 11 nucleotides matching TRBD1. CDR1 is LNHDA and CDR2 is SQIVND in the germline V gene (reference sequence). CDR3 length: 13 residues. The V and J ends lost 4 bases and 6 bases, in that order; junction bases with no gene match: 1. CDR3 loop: CASSKDRGHGYTF. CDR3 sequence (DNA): TGTGCCAGTAGTAAGGACAGGGGGCATGGCTACACCTTC. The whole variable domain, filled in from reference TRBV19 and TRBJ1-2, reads DGGITQSPKYLFRKEGQNVTLSCEQNLNHDAMYWYRQDPGQGLRLIYYSQIVNDFQKGDIAEGYSVSREKKESFPLTVTSAQKNPTAFYLCASSKDRGHGYTFGSGTRLTVV.

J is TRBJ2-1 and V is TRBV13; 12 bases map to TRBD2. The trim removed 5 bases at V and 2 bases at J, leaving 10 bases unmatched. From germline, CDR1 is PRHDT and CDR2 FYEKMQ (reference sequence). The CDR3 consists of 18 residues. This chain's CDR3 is CASSPRLAGAPTYNEQFF. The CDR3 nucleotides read TGTGCCAGCAGCCCGAGACTAGCGGGAGCCCCGACCTACAATGAGCAGTTCTTC.

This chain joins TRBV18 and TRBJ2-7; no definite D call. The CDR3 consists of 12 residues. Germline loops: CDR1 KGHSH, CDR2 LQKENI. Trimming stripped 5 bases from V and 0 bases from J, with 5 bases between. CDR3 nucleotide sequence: TGTGCCAGCTCATCGGGCTCCTACGAGCAGTACTTC. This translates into CASSSGSYEQYF.

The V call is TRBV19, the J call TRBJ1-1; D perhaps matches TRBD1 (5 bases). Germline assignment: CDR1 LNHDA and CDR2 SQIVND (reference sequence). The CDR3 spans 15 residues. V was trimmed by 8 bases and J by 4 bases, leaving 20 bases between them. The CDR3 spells CASSWTAGPTTEAFF. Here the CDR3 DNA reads TGTGCCAGTTCCTGGACGGCAGGGCCCACCACTGAAGCTTTCTTT.

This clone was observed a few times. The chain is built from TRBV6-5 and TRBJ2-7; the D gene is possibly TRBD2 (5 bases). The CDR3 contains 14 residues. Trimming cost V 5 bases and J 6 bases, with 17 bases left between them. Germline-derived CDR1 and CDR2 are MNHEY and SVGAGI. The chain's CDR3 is CASSPGRGLLEQYV. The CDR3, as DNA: TGTGCCAGCAGTCCTGGCCGGGGTCTTCTCGAGCAGTACGTC.

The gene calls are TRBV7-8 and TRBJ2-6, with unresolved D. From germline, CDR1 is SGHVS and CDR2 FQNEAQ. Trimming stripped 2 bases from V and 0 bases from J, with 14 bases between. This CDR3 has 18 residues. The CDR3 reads CASSLFGSPLSGANVLTF. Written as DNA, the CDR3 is TGTGCCAGCAGCTTATTCGGGTCTCCTCTCTCTGGGGCCAACGTCCTGACTTTC. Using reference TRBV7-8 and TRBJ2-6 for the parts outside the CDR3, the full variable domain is GAGVSQSPRYKVAKRGQDVALRCDPISGHVSLFWYQQALGQGPEFLTYFQNEAQLDKSGLPSDRFFAERPEGSVSTLKIQRTQQEDSAVYLCASSLFGSPLSGANVLTFGAGSRLTVL.

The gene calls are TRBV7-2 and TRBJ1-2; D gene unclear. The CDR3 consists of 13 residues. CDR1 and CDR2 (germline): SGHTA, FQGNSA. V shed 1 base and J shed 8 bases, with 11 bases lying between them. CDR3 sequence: CASSLEVYGGYTF. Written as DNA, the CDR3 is TGTGCCAGCAGCTTAGAAGTCTACGGGGGCTACACCTTC.

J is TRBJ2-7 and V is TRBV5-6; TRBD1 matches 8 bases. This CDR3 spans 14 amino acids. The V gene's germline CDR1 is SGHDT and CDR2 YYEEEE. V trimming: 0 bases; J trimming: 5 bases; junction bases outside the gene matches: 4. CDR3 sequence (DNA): TGTGCCAGCAGCTTGGCCCGGACAGGGCACGAGCAGTACTTC. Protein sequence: CASSLARTGHEQYF.

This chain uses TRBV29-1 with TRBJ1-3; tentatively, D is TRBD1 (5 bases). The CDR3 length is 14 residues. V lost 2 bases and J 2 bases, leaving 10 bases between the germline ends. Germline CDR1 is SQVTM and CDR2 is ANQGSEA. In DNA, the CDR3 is TGCAGCGTTGAAAGGGGTCCGGCTGGAAACACCATATATTTT. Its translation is CSVERGPAGNTIYF.